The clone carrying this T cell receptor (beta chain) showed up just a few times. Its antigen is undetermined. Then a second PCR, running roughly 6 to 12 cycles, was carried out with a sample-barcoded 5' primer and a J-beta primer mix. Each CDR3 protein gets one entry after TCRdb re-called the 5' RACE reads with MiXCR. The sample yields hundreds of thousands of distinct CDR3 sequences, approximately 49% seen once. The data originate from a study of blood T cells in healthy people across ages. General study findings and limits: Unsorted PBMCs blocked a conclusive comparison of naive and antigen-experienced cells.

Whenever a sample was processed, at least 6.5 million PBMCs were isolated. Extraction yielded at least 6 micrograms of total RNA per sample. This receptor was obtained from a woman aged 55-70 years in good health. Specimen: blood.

CDR3 nucleotide sequence: TGCAGCGTTGGCCCGACTAGCGGGAGCGAGCAGTACTTC. This gives the protein CSVGPTSGSEQYF. The chain uses TRBV29-1 and TRBJ2-5, with 12 bases that match TRBD2. TRBJ2-7 explains the end of the DNA better; the J call may be wrong. This CDR3 spans 13 amino acids. The germline V gene has CDR1 SQVTM and CDR2 ANQGSEA.